Sequencing of this T cell receptor beta chain was carried out in a study of T cells after posttransplantation cyclophosphamide. Control samples came 1 year after myeloablative marrow transplants with methotrexate plus calcineurin inhibitor. Generated by immunoSEQ multiplex PCR, the TCRdb table keeps only in-frame clones and is missing some. The sample contains tens of thousands of clones, roughly 90% of which appear only once. Study-wide points: Recipient CMV seropositivity and CMV reactivation strongly tracked TRB clonality.

Details on this clone: Its antigen is unidentified.

From germline, CDR1 is SGHDT and CDR2 YYEEEE. The CDR3 is made up of 13 amino acids. V gave up 1 base and J gave up 2 bases, with 6 bases separating them. The genes are TRBV5-6 and TRBJ1-1, with D unresolved. This specimen consisted of PBMCs, obtained after an allogeneic stem cell transplant with a calcineurin inhibitor and methotrexate. This receptor was obtained from a female patient aged 50 to 65 who received an allogeneic stem cell transplant from an unrelated donor, was CMV-positive, and had chronic GVHD only. Some of these T cells may belong to the graft donor. As DNA, the CDR3 is TGTGCCAGCAGCTTGAGAGGAAACACTGAAGCTTTCTTT. Protein: CASSLRGNTEAFF. Variable domain in full (rest from reference TRBV5-6 and TRBJ1-1): DAGVTQSPTHLIKTRGQQVTLRCSPKSGHDTVSWYQQALGQGPQFIFQYYEEEERQRGNFPDRFSGHQFPNYSSELNVNALLLGDSALYLCASSLRGNTEAFFGQGTRLTVV.